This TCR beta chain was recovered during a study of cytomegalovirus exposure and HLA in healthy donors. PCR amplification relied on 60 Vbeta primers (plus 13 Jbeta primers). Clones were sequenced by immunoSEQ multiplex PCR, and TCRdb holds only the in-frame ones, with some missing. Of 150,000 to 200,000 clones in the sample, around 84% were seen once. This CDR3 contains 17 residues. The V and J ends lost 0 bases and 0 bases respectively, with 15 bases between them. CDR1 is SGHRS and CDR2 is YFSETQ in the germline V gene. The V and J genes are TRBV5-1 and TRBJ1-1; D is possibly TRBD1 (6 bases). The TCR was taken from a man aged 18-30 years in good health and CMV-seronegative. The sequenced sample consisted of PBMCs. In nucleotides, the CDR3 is TGCGCCAGCAGCTTGGGGGGGACATGGGGGATGAACACTGAAGCTTTCTTT. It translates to CASSLGGTWGMNTEAFF.